One T cell receptor (beta chain) is described in this entry. Only in-frame clones appear in the TCRdb table, and some are missing; sequencing was by immunoSEQ multiplex PCR. The sample contains tens of thousands of clones, over 85% of which appear only once. CDR1 and CDR2 (germline): SGHTA, FQGTGA. V was pared by 0 bases and J by 8 bases, with 17 bases between. This CDR3 spans 16 amino acids. The data are from a study of technical replicates of blood from several donors. This chain joins TRBV7-3 and TRBJ2-1; D is possibly TRBD2 (5 bases). The sequence came from a human donor in good health. The sequenced material came from T cells isolated from PBMCs. The chain's CDR3 is CASSLTLASNIDEQFF. CDR3 in DNA: TGTGCCAGCAGCTTAACGTTGGCTAGCAATATCGATGAGCAGTTCTTC.